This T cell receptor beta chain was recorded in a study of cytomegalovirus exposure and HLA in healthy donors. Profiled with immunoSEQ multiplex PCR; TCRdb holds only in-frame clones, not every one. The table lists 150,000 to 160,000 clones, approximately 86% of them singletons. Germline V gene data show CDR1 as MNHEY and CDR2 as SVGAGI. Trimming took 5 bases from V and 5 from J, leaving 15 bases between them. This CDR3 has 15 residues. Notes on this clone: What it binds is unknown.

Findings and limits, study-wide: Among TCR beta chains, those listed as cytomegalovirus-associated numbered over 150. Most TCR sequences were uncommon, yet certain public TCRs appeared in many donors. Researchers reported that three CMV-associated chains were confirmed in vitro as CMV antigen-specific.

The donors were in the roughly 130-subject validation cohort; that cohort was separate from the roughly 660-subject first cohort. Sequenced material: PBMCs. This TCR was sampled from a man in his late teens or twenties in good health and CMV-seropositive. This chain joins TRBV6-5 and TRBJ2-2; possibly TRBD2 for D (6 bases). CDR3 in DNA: TGTGCCAGCAGTGCGGGACCGTCGGGGACCGGGGAGCTGTTTTTT. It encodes CASSAGPSGTGELFF.